This T cell receptor beta chain was recorded in a study of cytomegalovirus exposure and HLA in healthy donors. Study overall: Approximately 77 million unique TCRs from HLA-typed donors were held in an early release of data. Study-wide results and limits: About 87% or about 30% of the time was how often most TCR beta V segments were productive, according to an earlier analysis. Some TCR beta chains (more than 150 of them) were listed as cytomegalovirus-associated. Later analysis identified a missense DCLRE1C variant that was linked to TCR beta V- and J-gene trimming.

With 3 bases removed from V and 4 bases from J, the gap between germline ends came to 16 bases. Germline assignment: CDR1 MNHEY and CDR2 SMNVEV (reference sequence). The CDR3 length is 15 residues. Use of 60 Vbeta and 13 Jbeta primers characterized the PCR. The data were produced by immunoSEQ multiplex PCR, yet TCRdb's version contains in-frame clones alone and is incomplete. The profile shows more than 85,000 clones, roughly three quarters of them singletons. Turning to this clone: Its target is unknown.

V gene TRBV27 combines with J gene TRBJ2-7; perhaps TRBD1 as D (6 bases). The source of this sequence is a male donor in good health and CMV-seropositive. Sequencing was performed on PBMCs. The CDR3 sequence is CASSLSRGPSYEQYF. DNA of the CDR3: TGTGCCAGCAGTTTGTCCAGGGGCCCCTCTTACGAGCAGTACTTC.